The 14 T cell receptor beta chains below were found in one sample sequenced in a study of identifying expanded T cells in peripheral blood. Sequencing was performed with immunoSEQ multiplex PCR; in TCRdb, only in-frame clones are kept and a portion is missing. The table has 50,000 to 75,000 clones, around 87% seen once. The sequencing input was blood. Receptors originate from a person aged 18 to 75 in good health.

The rearrangement uses TRBV19 and TRBJ1-5, with 7 bases fitting TRBD1. Germline CDR1 and CDR2: LNHDA and SQIVND (reference sequence). J gave up 4 bases and V 8 bases, and 11 bases lay outside the gene matches. This CDR3 has 15 amino acids. The CDR3 here is CASHQETGYNQPQHF. In nucleotides, the CDR3 is TGTGCCAGTCATCAGGAGACAGGGTATAATCAGCCCCAGCATTTT.

This clone was detected only a few times. This sequence joins TRBV25-1 and TRBJ2-3, with 8 bases fitting TRBD1. The V segment lost 3 bases and the J segment 2 bases; nucleotides outside the gene matches: 13. The CDR3 totals 18 residues. CDR1 MGHDK and CDR2 SYGVNS come from the germline V gene. This CDR3 is CASSDEGQEAEFTDTQYF. The CDR3 coding sequence is TGTGCCAGCAGTGATGAGGGACAGGAGGCGGAATTCACAGATACGCAGTATTTT.

This chain connects TRBV25-1 to TRBJ1-3, with unresolved D. CDR1 MGHDK and CDR2 SYGVNS come from the germline V gene. V was clipped by 4 bases and J by 4 bases, with 5 bases between them. The CDR3 totals 12 residues. CDR3 in amino acids: CASSGFGNTIYF. The DNA of the CDR3 is TGTGCCAGCAGTGGCTTCGGAAACACCATATATTTT.

Only one count was recorded for this clone. J is TRBJ2-2 and V is TRBV19; perhaps TRBD1 as D (6 bases). V lost 5 bases and J 4 bases, leaving 11 bases between the germline ends. CDR3 length: 14 amino acids. CDR1 is LNHDA, CDR2 SQIVND, per germline (reference sequence). CDR3 sequence (DNA): TGTGCCAGTAGTGGGCAGGGGCGCACCGGGGAGCTGTTTTTT. This translates into CASSGQGRTGELFF. The variable domain in full, completed from reference TRBV19 and TRBJ2-2, reads DGGITQSPKYLFRKEGQNVTLSCEQNLNHDAMYWYRQDPGQGLRLIYYSQIVNDFQKGDIAEGYSVSREKKESFPLTVTSAQKNPTAFYLCASSGQGRTGELFFGEGSRLTVL.

The chain joins TRBV19 to TRBJ2-7, with D tentatively TRBD2 (6 bases). The CDR3 has 15 amino acids. Deletions cut 5 bases from V and 3 bases from J, with 17 bases between. Germline values: CDR1 LNHDA, CDR2 SQIVND (reference sequence). The CDR3 is CASSVLASQYYEQYF. The CDR3 region has the DNA TGTGCCAGTAGTGTACTAGCCTCGCAATACTACGAGCAGTACTTC.

The genes are TRBV5-1 and TRBJ1-3; D is perhaps TRBD1 (5 bases). V was shortened by 4 bases and J by 0 bases, with 14 bases between the two germline ends. The CDR3 consists of 16 residues. Germline loops: CDR1 SGHRS, CDR2 YFSETQ. In nucleotides, the CDR3 is TGCGCCAGCAGCGTGGGGGGGACGGTCTCTGGAAACACCATATATTTT. Its protein is CASSVGGTVSGNTIYF.

The V gene is TRBV15, the J gene TRBJ2-7; no reliable D call. Germline values: CDR1 LNHNV, CDR2 YYDKDF (reference sequence). The V end was cut by 0 bases, the J end by 3 bases, with 9 bases between. The CDR3 sequence is 14 residues long. As DNA, the CDR3 is TGTGCCACCAGCAGAGACAGGACGAACTACGAGCAGTACTTC. It is translated as CATSRDRTNYEQYF.

The chain links TRBV7-2 to TRBJ2-2, with D possibly TRBD1 on 6 matching bases. V lost 5 bases to trimming and J lost 0 bases, with 13 bases between them. From germline, CDR1 is SGHTA and CDR2 FQGNSA. This CDR3 spans 16 amino acids. CDR3 DNA: TGTGCCAGCAGCCTGAGACAGGCGGCGAACACCGGGGAGCTGTTTTTT. As protein: CASSLRQAANTGELFF.

V usage is TRBV18 and J usage is TRBJ1-1; D is ambiguous. Trimming pared 3 bases from V and 0 bases from J, leaving 5 bases between. Looked up from germline, CDR1 is KGHSH and CDR2 is LQKENI. The CDR3 spans 13 residues. The CDR3 loop reads CASSPPLNTEAFF. Written as DNA, the CDR3 is TGTGCCAGCTCACCTCCCCTGAACACTGAAGCTTTCTTT. The full variable domain, its missing parts supplied by reference TRBV18 and TRBJ1-1, is NAGVMQNPRHLVRRRGQEARLRCSPMKGHSHVYWYRQLPEEGLKFMVYLQKENIIDESGMPKERFSAEFPKEGPSILRIQQVVRGDSAAYFCASSPPLNTEAFFGQGTRLTVV.

The V gene is TRBV29-1, the J gene TRBJ2-1; no clear D. CDR3 length: 12 residues. Between the trimmed V and J ends, which lost 4 bases and 4 bases, there was a span of 8 bases. Germline assignment: CDR1 SQVTM and CDR2 ANQGSEA. The CDR3 protein is CSVGVPYNEQFF. The CDR3 DNA is TGCAGCGTTGGTGTCCCATACAATGAGCAGTTCTTC.

This chain uses TRBV2 with TRBJ1-1; 7 nucleotides match TRBD1. Germline lookup yields CDR1 SNHLY and CDR2 FYNNEI. The ends lost 6 bases at V and 7 bases at J; junction bases unmatched: 11. The CDR3 is 14 amino acids. This CDR3 reads CASSDRVGRGEAFF. The CDR3 nucleotides read TGTGCCAGCAGCGACAGGGTTGGTCGAGGTGAAGCTTTCTTT.

Of note for this clone: The junction departs from germline at one end; a sequencing error may be responsible. The V call is TRBV6-6, the J call TRBJ2-7, with 15 bases aligning to TRBD2. Looked up from germline, CDR1 is MNHNY and CDR2 is SVGAGI (reference sequence). This CDR3 region has 15 residues. The CDR3 nucleotides read TGTGCCAGCAGTTCCTCCTCCGGGACTAGCGGGAGGACAACCTTC. It yields the protein CASSSSSGTSGRTTF.

The chain uses TRBV28 and TRBJ2-5, with 10 bases that match TRBD2. The CDR3 is 14 amino acids. Looked up from germline, CDR1 is MDHEN and CDR2 is SYDVKM. J lost 5 bases, V lost 3 bases, and 3 bases had no gene match. CDR3 coding DNA: TGTGCCAGCAGTTTTAGCGGGAGGTCGGAGACCCAGTACTTC. Protein sequence: CASSFSGRSETQYF.

V is TRBV30 and J is TRBJ2-7; no definite D call. The CDR3 spans 18 residues. V lost 1 base to trimming and J lost 7 bases, with 29 bases between them. Germline V lookup: CDR1 GTSNPN, CDR2 SVGIG (reference sequence). This chain's CDR3 is CAWSASYFSGRLGIEQYF. In DNA form, the CDR3 reads TGTGCCTGGAGTGCTTCCTACTTTAGTGGCCGACTGGGGATAGAGCAGTACTTC.